Sequencing of this T cell receptor beta chain was carried out in a study of technical replicates of blood from a few donors. Using immunoSEQ multiplex PCR, the repertoire was profiled, and TCRdb retains in-frame clones only, with some absent. Of 75,000 to 100,000 clones in the sample, just under 95% were seen once. Sequenced input: T cells isolated from PBMCs. The sequence derives from a human donor in good health.

CDR3 bases: TGTGCCAGCAGTCCGAGTCAGGGGGCGCTTTCATTTGGCTACACCTTC. Encoded protein: CASSPSQGALSFGYTF. This sequence joins TRBV27 and TRBJ1-2, with TRBD1 matching 8 bases. Germline-derived CDR1 and CDR2 are MNHEY and SMNVEV (reference sequence). V lost 5 bases, J lost 7 bases, and 15 bases stayed unmatched. The CDR3 loop spans 16 amino acids.